Presented here are 13 T cell receptor beta chains from one specimen sequenced in a study of blood T cell repertoires in COVID-19. The data were produced by immunoSEQ multiplex PCR, yet TCRdb's version contains in-frame clones alone and is incomplete. The sample lists roughly 150,000 clones; 85% to 90% were seen once. The sequencing input was peripheral blood. The receptor source for this set is a woman in her 40s with acute or convalescent COVID-19.

The J gene is TRBJ2-2, the V gene TRBV19; D unclear. Between the trimmed V and J ends, which lost 8 bases and 6 bases, there was a span of 13 bases. This CDR3 comprises 13 residues. Germline assignment: CDR1 LNHDA and CDR2 SQIVND (reference sequence). As DNA, the CDR3 is TGTGCCAGTCTGACTCCTATTTCCGGGGAGCTGTTTTTT. The encoded protein is CASLTPISGELFF.

CDR3 in DNA: TGCAGTGCTAGTGGAGCCTACGAGCAGTACTTC. Its translation: CSASGAYEQYF. V and J are TRBV20-1 and TRBJ2-7; D is undetermined. The CDR3 is made up of 11 amino acids. The germline CDR1 and CDR2 sequences are DFQATT and SNEGSKA (reference sequence). Trimming removed 3 bases at V and 2 bases at J, with 5 bases between.

This clone was seen only once. V is TRBV14 and J is TRBJ2-3; TRBD2 aligns across 7 bases. The CDR3 length is 16 residues. The V gene's germline CDR1 is SGHDN and CDR2 FVKESK. The V gene end was trimmed by 4 bases and the J gene end by 1 base; junction bases not matched to a gene: 8. CDR3 nucleotide sequence: TGTGCCAGCAGCCGGCAAGGACTAGGAGGCACAGATACGCAGTATTTT. It yields the protein CASSRQGLGGTDTQYF.

The chain joins TRBV6-4 to TRBJ1-1; D is perhaps TRBD1 (5 bases). V was pared by 6 bases and J by 2 bases, with 10 bases between. This CDR3 spans 13 amino acids. Germline CDR1 reads MRHNA; CDR2 reads SNTAGT. CDR3 protein: CASRFRENTEAFF. The CDR3 nucleotides are TGTGCCAGCAGATTCAGGGAAAACACTGAAGCTTTCTTT.

This clone was seen only once. The chain has TRBV19 and TRBJ2-1; 14 bases map to TRBD2. Germline V lookup: CDR1 LNHDA, CDR2 SQIVND (reference sequence). Trimming at V came to 0 bases and at J to 4 bases, leaving 8 bases not matched to a gene. CDR3 length equals 19 residues. The CDR3 DNA follows: TGTGCCAGTAGTATAGACAGACTAGCGGGAGGGGGATCATACAATGAGCAGTTCTTC. Its translation is CASSIDRLAGGGSYNEQFF.

This chain uses TRBV6-5 with TRBJ2-5; D ambiguous. With 5 bases removed from V and 5 bases from J, the gap between germline ends came to 9 bases. The CDR3 sequence is 12 residues long. The germline V gene has CDR1 MNHEY and CDR2 SVGAGI. CDR3 residues: CASSPRSETQYF. As DNA, the CDR3 is TGTGCCAGCAGTCCTAGGAGCGAGACCCAGTACTTC.

The V call is TRBV5-6, the J call TRBJ2-7, with D perhaps matching TRBD1 (6 bases). V lost 1 base, J lost 5 bases, and 13 bases lay in between. The V gene's germline CDR1 is SGHDT and CDR2 YYEEEE. This CDR3 contains 14 residues. CDR3 region: CASSLPGVMDEQYF. The CDR3 DNA is TGTGCCAGCAGCTTGCCAGGGGTTATGGACGAGCAGTACTTC.

The chain combines TRBV10-2 with TRBJ2-2; 8 bases line up with TRBD2. This CDR3 has 15 residues. Germline V CDR1 and CDR2: WSHSY, SAAADI. After removal of 10 bases from V and 7 bases from J, the junction contained 14 bases not matched to a gene. Here the CDR3 reads CATLGGGKLNGELFF. For the CDR3, the DNA is TGCGCCACCTTGGGCGGGGGGAAGCTTAACGGGGAGCTGTTTTTT.

This sequence joins TRBV5-6 and TRBJ2-6; 7 bases map to TRBD1. Germline V gene sequence: CDR1 SGHDT, CDR2 YYEEEE. The CDR3 covers 15 residues. J lost 3 bases, V lost 4 bases, and 4 bases had no gene match. CDR3 residues: CASSPDRVGANVLTF. CDR3 in DNA: TGTGCCAGCAGCCCTGACAGGGTTGGGGCCAACGTCCTGACTTTC. Supplemented by reference TRBV5-6 and TRBJ2-6, the full variable domain reads DAGVTQSPTHLIKTRGQQVTLRCSPKSGHDTVSWYQQALGQGPQFIFQYYEEEERQRGNFPDRFSGHQFPNYSSELNVNALLLGDSALYLCASSPDRVGANVLTFGAGSRLTVL.

This chain joins TRBV5-4 and TRBJ2-1, with 12 bases lining up with TRBD2. V shed 0 bases, J shed 5 bases, and the junction held 6 bases outside the gene matches. The CDR3 contains 17 residues. Per the germline V gene, CDR1 is SGHNT and CDR2 is YYREEE (reference sequence). The CDR3 loop reads CASSLVRLAGGNNEQFF. The CDR3, as DNA: TGTGCCAGCAGCTTGGTACGGCTAGCGGGAGGGAACAATGAGCAGTTCTTC.

Points on this clone: Distinct nucleotide sequences in the sample also encode this CDR3. The chain carries TRBV6-5 and TRBJ2-3; tentatively, D is TRBD2 (6 bases). The germline V gene encodes CDR1 MNHEY and CDR2 SVGAGI. V lost 0 bases and J 0 bases, leaving 10 bases between the germline ends. This CDR3 comprises 16 residues. CDR3 in DNA: TGTGCCAGCAGTTACTCTGGCGGGACGAGCACAGATACGCAGTATTTT. This encodes CASSYSGGTSTDTQYF.

This rearrangement joins TRBV19 to TRBJ2-1; the match to TRBD2 covers 12 bases. Per the germline V gene, CDR1 is LNHDA and CDR2 is SQIVND (reference sequence). V dropped 7 bases and J dropped 4; count of bases not matched to a gene: 5. This CDR3 region has 15 residues. CDR3 nucleotide sequence: TGTGCCAGTATGGGTGGACTAGCGGGGTACAATGAGCAGTTCTTC. Translated: CASMGGLAGYNEQFF.

This sequence joins TRBV6-1 and TRBJ1-6; 9 bases agree with TRBD1. This CDR3 has 18 amino acids. V shed 4 bases and J 9 bases; nucleotides not matched to a gene: 16. Germline V gene sequence: CDR1 MNHNS, CDR2 SASEGT. The DNA of the CDR3 is TGTGCCAGCAGTGCCCCCCCGGGACAGGGCGTGGAAGGTTCACCCCTCCACTTT. Translation gives CASSAPPGQGVEGSPLHF.